In its sample, the clone carrying this T cell receptor (beta chain) was seen a few times. A second PCR, run for roughly 7 to 12 cycles, used a sample-barcoded 5' primer plus a J-beta primer mix. TCRdb used MiXCR to reprocess the 5' RACE reads, holding one entry per CDR3 protein. This table holds more than 600,000 distinct CDR3 sequences, 25% found once. The source of the sample is a study of blood T cells in healthy people across ages. Germline lookup yields CDR1 SGHTA and CDR2 FQGNSA. There are 16 residues in the CDR3. V dropped 5 bases and J dropped 4; count of bases not matched to a gene: 11. The data also belong to a second study, concerning T cells of mothers and their children.

The sample consisted of blood. The chain is built from TRBV7-2 and TRBJ2-5; 9 bases match TRBD2. The receptor's source is a boy between 5 and 17 years old in good health. CDR3 protein: CASSLVVAAGGETQYF. In DNA, the CDR3 is TGTGCCAGCAGCCTCGTAGTGGCAGCGGGGGGAGAGACCCAGTACTTC.